The T cell receptor (beta chain) under discussion was sequenced for a study of T cell responses to AZD1222 COVID-19 vaccine. Regarding the study as a whole: Vaccine-related CD4 TCRs covered spike, predominating at 160-218 and 743-854.

Repertoires were generated with immunoSEQ multiplex PCR, while TCRdb's copy carries only in-frame clones and drops some. The repertoire holds roughly 120,000 clones, with about 90% as singletons. Germline V gene data show CDR1 as GTSNPN and CDR2 as SVGIG (reference sequence). Trimming took 4 bases from V and 7 from J, leaving 16 bases between them. This CDR3 is built from 14 residues. As concerns this clone: Its antigen is undetermined.

The chain links TRBV30 to TRBJ1-4; possible D gene TRBD1, 6 bases. This sequence was found in an adult in good health. This specimen consisted of peripheral blood, obtained on day 0 of AZD1222 vaccination. The CDR3 DNA reads as TGTGCCTGGACCGTACGCGGGGGGCGTGAAAAACTGTTTTTT. Translating it yields CAWTVRGGREKLFF.